The clone carrying this TCR beta chain came up many times. The antigen remains unidentified. Time point: sample taken at primary tumor resection. The donors, about 74 patients with untreated early-stage non-small cell lung cancer, provided the samples. Unsorted whole RNA of tumor, nontumor lung or frozen PBMC was sequenced. The CDR3 loop spans 14 amino acids. Germline assignment: CDR1 SGHVS and CDR2 FQNEAQ. V lost 1 base and J lost 8, with 11 bases in between. Via MiXCR, TCRdb re-called the 5' RACE reads, giving one row per CDR3 protein. This sample has about 16,000 distinct CDR3 sequences, with 5% to 7% found just once. The record originates from a study of spatial heterogeneity in lung cancer. Study background: Alpha-chain sequences were consistently detected in smaller numbers than beta-chain sequences. Combinations of a unique TCR and a UMI were tallied in raw reads, and on average each appeared more than ten times. Study-level results: Expanded alpha and beta TCR counts within tumors tracked tumor mutation counts.

The gene calls are TRBV7-8 and TRBJ1-4; TRBD1 might be the D (6 bases). The sequence came from a female donor with early-stage non-small cell lung cancer. The material was lung tumor tissue, obtained at surgery. The CDR3 region is CASSLEGQGEKLFF. The CDR3 DNA sequence: TGTGCCAGCAGCTTAGAGGGGCAGGGGGAAAAACTGTTTTTT.